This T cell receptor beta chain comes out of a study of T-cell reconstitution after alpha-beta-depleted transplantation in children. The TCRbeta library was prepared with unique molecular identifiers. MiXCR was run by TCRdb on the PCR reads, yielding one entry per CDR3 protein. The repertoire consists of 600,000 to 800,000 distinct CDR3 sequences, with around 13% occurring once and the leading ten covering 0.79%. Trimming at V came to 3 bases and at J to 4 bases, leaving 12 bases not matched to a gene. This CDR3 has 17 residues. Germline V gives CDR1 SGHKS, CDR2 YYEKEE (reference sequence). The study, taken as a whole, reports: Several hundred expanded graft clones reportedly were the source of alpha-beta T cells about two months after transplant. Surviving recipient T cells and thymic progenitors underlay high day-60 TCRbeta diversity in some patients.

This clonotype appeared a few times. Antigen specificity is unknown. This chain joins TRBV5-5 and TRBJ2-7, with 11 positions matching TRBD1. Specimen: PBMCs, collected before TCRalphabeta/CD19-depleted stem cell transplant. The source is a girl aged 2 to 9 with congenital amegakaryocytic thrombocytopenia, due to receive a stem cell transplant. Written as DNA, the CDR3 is TGTGCCAGCAGCTCCCCAGCCGGGGACAGGGGGTTTTACGAGCAGTACTTC. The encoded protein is CASSSPAGDRGFYEQYF.